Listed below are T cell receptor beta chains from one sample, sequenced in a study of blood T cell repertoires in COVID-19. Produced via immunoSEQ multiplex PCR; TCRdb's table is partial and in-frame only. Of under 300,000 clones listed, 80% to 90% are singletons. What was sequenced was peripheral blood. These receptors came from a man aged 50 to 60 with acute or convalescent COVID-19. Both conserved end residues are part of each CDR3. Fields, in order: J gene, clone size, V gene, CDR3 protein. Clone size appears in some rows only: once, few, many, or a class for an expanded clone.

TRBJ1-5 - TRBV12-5 CASGLDLSWQPQHF
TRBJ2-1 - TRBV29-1 CSVFPAGTGVNEQFF
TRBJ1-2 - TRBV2 CASSEAGRNYGYTF
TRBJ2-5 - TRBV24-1 CATSDPQGAGETQYF
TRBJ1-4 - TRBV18 CASRPPGQAEKLFF
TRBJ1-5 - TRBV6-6 CASSPEDQPQHF
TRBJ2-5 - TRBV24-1 CATSDQQGRETQYF
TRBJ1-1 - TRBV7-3 CASSSLRDTEAFF
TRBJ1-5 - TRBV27 CASSLSGDYSNQPQHF
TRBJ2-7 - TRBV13 CASSTYSGSYEQYF
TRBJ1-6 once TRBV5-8 CASSSGWSHPLHF
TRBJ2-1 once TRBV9 CASSVAWSSYNEQFF
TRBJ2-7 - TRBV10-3 CAISDGTGGYEQYF
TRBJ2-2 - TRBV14 CASSQDLWGQGDGGELFF
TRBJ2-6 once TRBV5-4 CASSSQQEASGANVLTF
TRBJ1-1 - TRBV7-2 CASSLGSGANTEAFF
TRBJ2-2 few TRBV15 CATSRGGTGSTGELFF
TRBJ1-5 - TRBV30 CAWTPGDTHQPQHF
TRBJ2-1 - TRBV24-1 CATSVHSSLAGVRPNEQFF
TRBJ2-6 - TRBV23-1 CASSQSPEAGANVLTF
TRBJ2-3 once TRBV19 CASTPRRQGSTDTQYF
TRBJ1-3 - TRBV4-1 CASSHNRGERNTIYF
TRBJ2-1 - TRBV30 CAWSSARFEQFF
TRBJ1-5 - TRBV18 CASSPDKNQPQHF
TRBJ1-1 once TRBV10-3 CAISDRGWAEAFF
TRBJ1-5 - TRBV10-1 CASSPKQGRLEDQPQHF
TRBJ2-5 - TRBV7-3 CASSRSSGETQYF
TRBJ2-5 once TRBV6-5 CASRRDSQETQYF
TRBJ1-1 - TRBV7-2 CASTQDRVRGRTEAFF
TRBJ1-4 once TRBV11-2 CASSTELANGYEKLFF
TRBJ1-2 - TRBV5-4 CASSLQENGYTF
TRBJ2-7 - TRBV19 CASSLTAGGMDEQYF
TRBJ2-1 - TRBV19 CASSIGGTGGVNEQFF
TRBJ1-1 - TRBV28 CASLYRRDTEAFF
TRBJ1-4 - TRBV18 CASSPGLATNEKLFF
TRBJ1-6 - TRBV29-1 CSAQAGAFSPLHF
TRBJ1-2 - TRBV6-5 CASLETGGIGYTF
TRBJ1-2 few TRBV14 CASSQRQSYGYTF
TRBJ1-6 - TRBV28 CASSLGGGYNSPLHF
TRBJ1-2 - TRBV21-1 CASEVSPGTGGEFYYGYTF
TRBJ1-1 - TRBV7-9 CASSLAQMGAARNTEAFF
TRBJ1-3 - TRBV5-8 CASSWQRGSSGNTIYF
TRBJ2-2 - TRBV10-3 CAISETRQVNTGELFF
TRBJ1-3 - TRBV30 CAWSPIRRYIGNTIYF
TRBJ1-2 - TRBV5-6 CASRLGWDRGPYGYTF
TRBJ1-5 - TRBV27 CASSLYGVTQPQHF
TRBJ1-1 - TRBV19 CASSIAGVKTEAFF
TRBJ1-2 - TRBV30 CAWSPGGGPGYTF
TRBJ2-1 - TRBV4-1 CASSRAPGQPYNEQFF
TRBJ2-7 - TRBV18 CASSRIGQQSYEQYF
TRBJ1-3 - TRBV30 CAWTRGTDSGNTIYF
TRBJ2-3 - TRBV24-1 CATSVRGSTDTQYF
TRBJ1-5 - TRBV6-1 CASSERDSGNQPQHF
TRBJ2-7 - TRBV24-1 CATSVGHRPYEQYF
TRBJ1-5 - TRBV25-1 CASIKQKCNQPQHF
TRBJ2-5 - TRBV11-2 CASSLGPEETQYF